This paragraph covers one T cell receptor (beta chain) sequence. Antigen: not known. Other DNA sequences in this specimen translate into the identical CDR3. The entry originates in a study of cytomegalovirus exposure and HLA in healthy donors. This CDR3 has 18 amino acids. V lost 3 bases, J lost 0 bases, and 9 bases stayed unmatched. CDR1 SGHDT and CDR2 YYEEEE come from the germline V gene. The study's findings and limits: On later analysis, the bulk of CMV-associated TCR beta chains appeared to be HLA-restricted. Exclusion as indistinguishable affected some V segments, including TRBV6-2 and TRBV6-3.

The PCR was carried out with 60 Vbeta primers and 13 Jbeta primers. Per the study methods: Roughly 11 million of the approximately 80 million unique TCR beta chains counted in a later analysis were shared. Measured with immunoSEQ multiplex PCR; TCRdb has only the in-frame clones, and not every one. That table supplies the V and J calls and clone size; D and trimming were determined from the DNA. The listing contains fewer than 150,000 clones. Sequencing was done on a sample of PBMCs. This rearrangement joins TRBV5-6 to TRBJ1-3, with TRBD1 identical over 10 bases. The receptor's source is an older woman in good health and CMV-seronegative. CDR3 residues: CASSSTTRDRGSGNTIYF. DNA of the CDR3: TGTGCCAGCAGCTCAACGACCCGGGACAGGGGCTCTGGAAACACCATATATTTT.